This is a list of T cell receptor beta chains from one sample in a study of T cell changes during pregnancy in multiple sclerosis. Data came from immunoSEQ multiplex PCR; TCRdb stores just in-frame clones and leaves some out. The sample lists about 20,000 clones; around 90% were seen once. Sequenced here: CD8+ T cells from peripheral blood mononuclear cells, sampled in the second trimester of pregnancy. These receptors originate from a female donor in good health, enrolled as a control in a pregnancy study. Each CDR3 is given with its conserved first and last residue. The D gene is left open where the match is weak. Size tells how often a clone was seen (once, few, many) or the class of an expanded clone, and some rows leave it out.

>NA|TRBV7-9|NA|TRBJ1-2
TGTGCCAGCAGCTTAGTAACCCCTCAGGGTGATCGAGGCTGTGGCTACACCTTC
CASSLVTPQGDRGCGYTF
>NA|TRBV7-2|NA|TRBJ2-7
TGTGCCAGCAGCTTATTGTGGCAGTCCTACGAGCAGTACTTC
CASSLLWQSYEQYF
>NA|TRBV7-8|NA|TRBJ2-7
TGTGCCAGCAGCTTAGCGGTCGTTTTGAGCTCCTACGAGCAGTACTTC
CASSLAVVLSSYEQYF
>NA|TRBV18|TRBD1|TRBJ1-5
TGTGCCAGCTCACCACCGCCCGGACAGGGGCTTAATCAGCCCCAGCATTTT
CASSPPPGQGLNQPQHF
>medium-sized|TRBV4-2|TRBD2|TRBJ2-3
TGTGCCAGCAGCCAAGAAGCGGGGGGGCCAGATACGCAGTATTTT
CASSQEAGGPDTQYF
>NA|TRBV5-5|NA|TRBJ1-2
TGTGCCAGCAGCTTGGCGGTTAACTATGGCTACACCTTC
CASSLAVNYGYTF
>NA|TRBV27|NA|TRBJ2-3
TGTGCCAGCAGTTTAGCCCCCGGGTCGGCGGAGTATTTT
CASSLAPGSAEYF
>once|TRBV5-1|TRBD2|TRBJ2-7
TGCGCCAGCAGTGAAACCCCTAGCGGATCCTACGAGCAGTACTTC
CASSETPSGSYEQYF
>NA|TRBV5-1|NA|TRBJ2-7
TGCGCCAGCAGCTTGCGGTCGGAGGGAACTCGCGAGCAGTACTTC
CASSLRSEGTREQYF
>NA|TRBV5-4|NA|TRBJ1-4
TGTGCCACCCAAGAGGGGGTTTCAACTAATGAAAAACTGTTTTTT
CATQEGVSTNEKLFF
>NA|TRBV15|NA|TRBJ1-4
TGTGCCACCTCGGTTGCAACTAATGAAAAACTGTTTTTT
CATSVATNEKLFF
>NA|TRBV25-1|NA|TRBJ2-7
TGTGCCAGCCGGGACTCCTTCTACGAGCAGTACTTC
CASRDSFYEQYF
>NA|TRBV27|TRBD2|TRBJ2-7
TGTGCCAGCAGTTCCTATAGCGGGAGGGCTATTTACGAGCAGTACTTC
CASSSYSGRAIYEQYF
>NA|TRBV7-9|TRBD1|TRBJ1-2
TGTGCCAGCAGCTTAGCGGACAGGGCGGAAGGCTACACCTTC
CASSLADRAEGYTF
>NA|TRBV27|NA|TRBJ1-1
TGTGCCAGCAGTTTCCGGCAGGGTATTTCTGAAGCTTTCTTT
CASSFRQGISEAFF
>NA|TRBV6-4|TRBD2|TRBJ2-2
TGTGCCAGCAGTGGACTAGCGGGAGCAGCCGGGGAGCTGTTTTTT
CASSGLAGAAGELFF
>NA|TRBV11-2|NA|TRBJ1-1
TGTGCCAGCAGCGCGACCTGGGGAGGGGGCACTGAAGCTTTCTTT
CASSATWGGGTEAFF
>NA|TRBV28|NA|TRBJ2-7
TGTGCCAGCAGTTTACAGGGCAGCTCCTACGAGCAGTACTTC
CASSLQGSSYEQYF